The source of this T cell receptor (beta chain) is a study of monozygotic twins with inflammatory bowel disease (dated by TCRdb to the late 2010s). Regarding the study in general: The full study comprised 28 monozygotic twin pairs: nine German pairs (four IBD-concordant, five IBD-discordant) and 19 IBD-discordant Danish pairs. The search for disease-associated traits relied mainly on comparing, within discordant pairs, IBD patients with their genetically identical healthy co-twins. Each individual had, on average, about 151 000 unique TCRalpha sequences and 181 000 unique TCRbeta sequences available for analysis. Paper-wide results and their limitations: Compared with healthy twins, IBD patients had fewer clonotypes in common with other individuals, a difference most pronounced in patients showing signs of disease activity. Because patients were on differing immunosuppressive treatments, the repertoires may have picked up extra background noise and inter-individual variability. No difference in repertoire similarity was observed between concordant and discordant twins, possibly owing to limited statistical power. The results gave no support for a single strong signal or clonotype linked to IBD. Measured by the inverse Simpson index, TCRbeta repertoire diversity was lower in IBD patients than in their healthy co-twins. Distinction between different T cell subtypes could not be achieved in the analysis.

The CDR3 measures 12 amino acids from cysteine to phenylalanine. Only the protein is on record. The CDR1 and CDR2 encoded by the germline V gene (reference sequence) are DFQATT and SNEGSKA. As for this clonotype: Its cognate antigen has yet to be identified.

From each donor, a roughly 2.6 ml peripheral blood sample was collected into PAXgene tubes and stored at -80 degrees C. Without any T cell sorting, total RNA was extracted from whole blood using the PAXgene blood miRNA kit on an automated QIAcube. Deep TCRalpha and TCRbeta repertoire profiling with unique molecular barcoding was performed on peripheral blood of monozygotic twin pairs concordant or discordant for inflammatory bowel disease. For every twin pair, smoking habits were documented, and each individual was categorised as a current, former or never smoker. Libraries were prepared through 5' RACE. For each TCR library, 3,500 to 4,500 ng of total RNA was used. cDNA was synthesized with SMARTScribe reverse transcriptase in eight separate reactions per sample. During cDNA synthesis, template switching introduced unique molecular identifiers that contained a 6-nucleotide sample barcode. TCRalpha and TCRbeta cDNA was amplified by two nested PCRs of around 16 and 10 cycles, with bead purification after each PCR. Before amplification, the cDNA was treated with uracil DNA-glycosylase and purified using the QIAquick PCR purification kit. The second PCR was the step at which Illumina TruSeq-compatible adapters and sample-specific barcodes were added. TapeStation and Qubit were used to check library quality and concentration, and about 5 ng of each library was pooled. The pooled libraries were sequenced with 2 x 100 bp reads and custom sequencing primers on an Illumina HiSeq2500 single-index Rapid Run. The source study handled its data this way. PCR and sequencing errors were corrected by UMI-based consensus assembly using MiGEC version 1.2.6. MiXCR version 2.1.1 was used for V(D)J alignment, clonotype assembly and CDR3 extraction. To normalise gene usage, clonotype sharing and MAIT/NKT TCR abundance, the analysis used the top 1000, 10 000 and 20 000 clonotypes per sample. After downsampling to 27 000 UMIs, diversity was calculated as the inverse Simpson index using the vegan R package. Paired Mann-Whitney U tests were applied to discordant twin pairs, with Benjamini-Hochberg correction for multiple testing. One entry per CDR3 protein sequence results from the TCRdb reprocessing of the reads, with DNA left out. In this record, the V and J calls reflect TCRdb's handling and not the investigators' own analysis. This sample's table contains 350,000 to 500,000 distinct CDR3 sequences. The ten largest clonotypes hold 2.4% of the sample.

Sequenced sample: blood. The V and J segments used are TRBV20-1 and TRBJ2-2. The clonotype comes from a human donor with ulcerative colitis or Crohn's disease, or a healthy co-twin of an affected twin (not recorded which). The CDR3 has the sequence CSARENSGELFF.